This TCR beta chain was recovered during a study of T cell responses to AZD1222 COVID-19 vaccine. Study-wide points: At study baseline, merely about 6 AZD1222 recipients were seropositive. Donors were chiefly white British, with a greater number of females, and clonal diversity was perhaps underestimated.

As to this clone: The target antigen is unknown.

Germline V CDR1 and CDR2: SGHRS, YFSETQ. This CDR3 has 15 residues. V lost 4 bases, J lost 7 bases, and 7 bases stayed unmatched. The method was immunoSEQ multiplex PCR; TCRdb's version includes in-frame clones alone and lacks a portion of them. The sample carries approximately 110,000 clones, roughly nine tenths recorded once. The rearrangement uses TRBV5-1 and TRBJ2-1, with 11 bases identical to TRBD2. Material: peripheral blood, obtained on day 0 of AZD1222 vaccination. The sequence was obtained from an adult in good health. The CDR3 sequence: CASSALAGGRNEQFF. The CDR3 DNA reads as TGCGCCAGCAGCGCTCTAGCGGGGGGCAGGAATGAGCAGTTCTTC.